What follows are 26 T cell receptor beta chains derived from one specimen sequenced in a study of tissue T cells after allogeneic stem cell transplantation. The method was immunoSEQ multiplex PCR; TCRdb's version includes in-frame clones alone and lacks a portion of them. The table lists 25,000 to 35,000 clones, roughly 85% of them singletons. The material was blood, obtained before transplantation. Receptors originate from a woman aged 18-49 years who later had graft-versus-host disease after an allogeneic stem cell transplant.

In nucleotides, the CDR3 is TGTGCCAGCAGCCGAGGGACTAGCCGAACGGATGAGCAGTTCTTC. This translates into CASSRGTSRTDEQFF. The chain employs TRBV7-8 and TRBJ2-1; 9 bases agree with TRBD2. The CDR3 spans 15 residues. Looked up from germline, CDR1 is SGHVS and CDR2 is FQNEAQ. The V segment lost 5 bases and the J segment 8 bases; nucleotides outside the gene matches: 10.

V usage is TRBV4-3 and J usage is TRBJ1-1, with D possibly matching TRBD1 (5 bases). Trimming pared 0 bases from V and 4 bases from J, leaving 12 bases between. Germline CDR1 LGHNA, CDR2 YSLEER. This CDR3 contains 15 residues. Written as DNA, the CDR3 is TGCGCCAGCAGCCAAGAACGGGGCGGGGGCACTGAAGCTTTCTTT. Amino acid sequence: CASSQERGGGTEAFF.

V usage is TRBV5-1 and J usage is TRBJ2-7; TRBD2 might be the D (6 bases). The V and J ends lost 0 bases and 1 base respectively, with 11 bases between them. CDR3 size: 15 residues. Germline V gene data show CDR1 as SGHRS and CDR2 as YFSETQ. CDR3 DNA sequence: TGCGCCAGCAGCTTGGGGCTTGGGACTTCCTACGAGCAGTACTTC. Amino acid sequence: CASSLGLGTSYEQYF.

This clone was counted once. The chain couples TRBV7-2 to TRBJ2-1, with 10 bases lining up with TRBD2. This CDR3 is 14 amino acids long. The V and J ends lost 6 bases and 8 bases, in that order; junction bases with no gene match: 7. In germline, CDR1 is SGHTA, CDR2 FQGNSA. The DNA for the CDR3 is TGTGCCAGCAGAAGCGGGGGGGCTGGTGATGAGCAGTTCTTC. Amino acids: CASRSGGAGDEQFF.

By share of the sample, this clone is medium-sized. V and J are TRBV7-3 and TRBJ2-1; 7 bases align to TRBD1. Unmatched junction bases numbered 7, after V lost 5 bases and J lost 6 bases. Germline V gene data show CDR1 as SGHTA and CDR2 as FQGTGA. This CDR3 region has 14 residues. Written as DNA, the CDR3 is TGTGCCAGCAGCCCCTCACAGGGGAGCAATGAGCAGTTCTTC. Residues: CASSPSQGSNEQFF.

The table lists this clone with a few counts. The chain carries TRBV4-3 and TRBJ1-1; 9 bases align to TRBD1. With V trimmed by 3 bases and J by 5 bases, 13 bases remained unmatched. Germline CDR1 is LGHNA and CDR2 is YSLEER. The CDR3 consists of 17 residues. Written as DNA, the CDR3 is TGCGCCAGCAGCCAGGGTTTTTTTGGACAGGGGAGAACTGAAGCTTTCTTT. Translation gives CASSQGFFGQGRTEAFF.

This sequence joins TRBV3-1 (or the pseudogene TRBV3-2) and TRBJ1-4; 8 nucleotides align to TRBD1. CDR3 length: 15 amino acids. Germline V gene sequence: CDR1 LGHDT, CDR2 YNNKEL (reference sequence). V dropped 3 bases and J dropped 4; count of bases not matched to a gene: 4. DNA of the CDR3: TGTGCCAGCAGCCACGACAGGGGCCGTAATGAAAAACTGTTTTTT. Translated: CASSHDRGRNEKLFF.

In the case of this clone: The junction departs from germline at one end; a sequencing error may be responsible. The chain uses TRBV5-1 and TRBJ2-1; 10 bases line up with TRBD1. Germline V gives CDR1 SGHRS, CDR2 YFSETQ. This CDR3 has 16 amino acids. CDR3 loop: CARSFTTGGPGNEQFF. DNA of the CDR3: TGCGCCCGCAGCTTCACGACAGGGGGCCCTGGAAATGAGCAGTTCTTC.

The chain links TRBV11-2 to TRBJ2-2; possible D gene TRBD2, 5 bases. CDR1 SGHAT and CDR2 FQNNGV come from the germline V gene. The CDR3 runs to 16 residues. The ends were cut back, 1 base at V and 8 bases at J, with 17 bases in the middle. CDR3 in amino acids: CASSLGLTTPNGELFF. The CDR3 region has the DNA TGTGCCAGCAGCTTAGGACTAACCACCCCAAATGGGGAGCTGTTTTTT.

DNA for the CDR3: TGTGCCAGCAGCTTAGGGGGAAGGGGGCAAGAGACCCAGTACTTC. This sequence encodes CASSLGGRGQETQYF. This chain connects TRBV7-2 to TRBJ2-5, with D maybe TRBD1 (6 bases). Germline V CDR1 and CDR2: SGHTA, FQGNSA. This CDR3 region has 15 residues. The V end lost 1 base, the J end lost 2 bases, and 11 bases lay between the germline ends.

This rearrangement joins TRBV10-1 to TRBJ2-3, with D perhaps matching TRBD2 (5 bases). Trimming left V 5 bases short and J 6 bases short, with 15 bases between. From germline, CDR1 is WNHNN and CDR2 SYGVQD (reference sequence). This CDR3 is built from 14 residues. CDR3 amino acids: CASSSSRGRDTQYF. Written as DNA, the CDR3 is TGCGCCAGCAGTTCATCCCGGGGTCGGGATACGCAGTATTTT.

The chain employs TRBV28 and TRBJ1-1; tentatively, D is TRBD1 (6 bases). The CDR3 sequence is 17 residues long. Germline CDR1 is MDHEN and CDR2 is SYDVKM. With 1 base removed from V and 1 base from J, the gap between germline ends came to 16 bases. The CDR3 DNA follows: TGTGCCAGCAGTTTATCTGGGGGCGGTGTATGGAACACTGAAGCTTTCTTT. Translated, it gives CASSLSGGGVWNTEAFF.

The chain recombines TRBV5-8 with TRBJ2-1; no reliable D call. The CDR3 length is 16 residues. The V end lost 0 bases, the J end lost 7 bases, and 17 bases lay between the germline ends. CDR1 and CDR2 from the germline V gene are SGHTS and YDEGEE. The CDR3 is CASSLGGRLKMNEQFF. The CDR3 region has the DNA TGTGCCAGCAGCTTGGGCGGCCGCCTCAAAATGAATGAGCAGTTCTTC. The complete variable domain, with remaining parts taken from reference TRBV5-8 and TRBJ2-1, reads EAGVTQSPTHLIKTRGQQATLRCSPISGHTSVYWYQQALGLGLQFLLWYDEGEERNRGNFPPRFSGRQFPNYSSELNVNALELEDSALYLCASSLGGRLKMNEQFFGPGTRLTVL.

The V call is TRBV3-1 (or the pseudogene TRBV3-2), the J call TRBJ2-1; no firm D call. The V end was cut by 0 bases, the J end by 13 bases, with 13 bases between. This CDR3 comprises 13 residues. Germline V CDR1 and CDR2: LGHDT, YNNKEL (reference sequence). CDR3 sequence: CASSQEASQRQFF. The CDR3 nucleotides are TGTGCCAGCAGCCAAGAGGCGAGCCAGAGACAGTTCTTC.

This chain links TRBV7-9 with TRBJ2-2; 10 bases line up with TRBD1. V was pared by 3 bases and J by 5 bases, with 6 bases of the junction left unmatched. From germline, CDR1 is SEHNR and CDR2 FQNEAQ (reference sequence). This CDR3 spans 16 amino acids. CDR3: CASSFSRTGGTGELFF. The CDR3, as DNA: TGTGCCAGCAGCTTTAGCAGGACAGGGGGGACCGGGGAGCTGTTTTTT.

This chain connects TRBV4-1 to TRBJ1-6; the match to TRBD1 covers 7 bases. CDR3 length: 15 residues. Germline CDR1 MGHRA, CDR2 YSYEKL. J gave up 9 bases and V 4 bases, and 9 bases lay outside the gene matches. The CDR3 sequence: CASSRDDRATSPLHF. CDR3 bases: TGCGCCAGCAGCCGGGACGACAGGGCTACTTCACCCCTCCACTTT.

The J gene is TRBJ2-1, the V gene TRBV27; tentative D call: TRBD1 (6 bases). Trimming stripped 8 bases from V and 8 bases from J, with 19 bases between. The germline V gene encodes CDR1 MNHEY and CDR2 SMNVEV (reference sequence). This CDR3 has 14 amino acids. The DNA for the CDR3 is TGTGCCAGCGCCTCCCAAGCAGGGGTTGATGAGCAGTTCTTC. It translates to CASASQAGVDEQFF.

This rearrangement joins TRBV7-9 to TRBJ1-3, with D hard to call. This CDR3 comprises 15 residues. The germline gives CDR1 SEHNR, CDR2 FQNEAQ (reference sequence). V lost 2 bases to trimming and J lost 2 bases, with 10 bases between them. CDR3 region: CASSLYGPTGNTIYF. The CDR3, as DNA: TGTGCCAGCAGCTTATATGGTCCCACTGGAAACACCATATATTTT. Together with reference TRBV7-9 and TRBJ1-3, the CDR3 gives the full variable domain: DTGVSQNPRHKITKRGQNVTFRCDPISEHNRLYWYRQTLGQGPEFLTYFQNEAQLEKSRLLSDRFSAERPKGSFSTLEIQRTEQGDSAMYLCASSLYGPTGNTIYFGEGSWLTVV.

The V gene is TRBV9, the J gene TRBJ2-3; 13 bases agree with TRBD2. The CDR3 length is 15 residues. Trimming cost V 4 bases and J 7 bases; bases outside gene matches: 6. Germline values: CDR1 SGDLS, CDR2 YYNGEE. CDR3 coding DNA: TGTGCCAGCAGCCGACCGGGACTAGCGGGAAATACGCAGTATTTT. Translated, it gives CASSRPGLAGNTQYF.

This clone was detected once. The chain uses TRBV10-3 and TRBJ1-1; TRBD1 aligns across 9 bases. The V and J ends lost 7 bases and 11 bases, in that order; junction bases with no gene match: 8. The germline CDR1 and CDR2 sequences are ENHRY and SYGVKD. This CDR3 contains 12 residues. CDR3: CAITGQGSVAFF. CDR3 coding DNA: TGTGCCATCACGGGACAGGGAAGTGTGGCTTTCTTT.

CDR3 in DNA: TGTGCCAGCAGCGTCCTAGCGGGACTCGTCTCCTACGAGCAGTACTTC. Its protein is CASSVLAGLVSYEQYF. The chain uses TRBV7-2 and TRBJ2-7, with TRBD2 identical over 9 bases. The CDR3 is 16 amino acids. In germline, CDR1 is SGHTA, CDR2 FQGNSA. With V trimmed by 5 bases and J by 0 bases, 8 bases remained unmatched. Complete variable domain (other parts from reference TRBV7-2 and TRBJ2-7): GAGVSQSPSNKVTEKGKDVELRCDPISGHTALYWYRQSLGQGLEFLIYFQGNSAPDKSGLPSDRFSAERTGGSVSTLTIQRTQQEDSAVYLCASSVLAGLVSYEQYFGPGTRLTVT.

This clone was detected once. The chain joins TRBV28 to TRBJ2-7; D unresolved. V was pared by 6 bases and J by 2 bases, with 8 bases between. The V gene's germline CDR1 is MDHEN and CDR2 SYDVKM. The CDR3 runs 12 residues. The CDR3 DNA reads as TGTGCCAGCAGCCCATTCCCCTACGAGCAGTACTTC. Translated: CASSPFPYEQYF.

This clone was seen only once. The CDR3 region has the DNA TGTGCCAGCTCACGTATTCACAGGGAACCCCCCTACGAGCAGTACTTC. The encoded protein is CASSRIHREPPYEQYF. The chain joins TRBV18 to TRBJ2-7; tentative D call: TRBD1 (6 bases). Germline CDR1 reads KGHSH; CDR2 reads LQKENI. V shed 4 bases and J shed 2 bases, with 18 bases lying between them. This CDR3 spans 16 amino acids.

The CDR3 DNA sequence: TGTGCCAGCAGGTCAGACAGGGACAATCAGCCCCAGCATTTT. Translating it yields CASRSDRDNQPQHF. This sequence joins TRBV6-5 and TRBJ1-5, with 7 bases fitting TRBD1. Trimming removed 6 bases from V and 3 bases from J; junction bases left unmatched: 5. CDR3 length: 14 amino acids. The germline gives CDR1 MNHEY, CDR2 SVGAGI.

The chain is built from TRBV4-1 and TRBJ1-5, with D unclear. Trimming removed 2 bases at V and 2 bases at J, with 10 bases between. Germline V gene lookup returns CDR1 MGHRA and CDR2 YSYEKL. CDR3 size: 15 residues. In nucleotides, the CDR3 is TGCGCCAGCAGCCAAACCCACTCACGCAATCAGCCCCAGCATTTT. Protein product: CASSQTHSRNQPQHF.

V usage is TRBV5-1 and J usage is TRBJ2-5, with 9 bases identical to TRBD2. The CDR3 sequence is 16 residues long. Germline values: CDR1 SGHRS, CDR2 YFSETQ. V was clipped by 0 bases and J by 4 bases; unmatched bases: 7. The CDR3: CASSLGSRGGRETQYF. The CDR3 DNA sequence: TGCGCCAGCAGCTTGGGCTCGCGGGGGGGCCGAGAGACCCAGTACTTC.